This TCR beta chain is from a study of blood T cell repertoires in COVID-19 (TCRdb year 2020). Notes on the research overall: Samples covering the acute and convalescent phases of COVID-19 were provided by collaborators in the United States, Italy and Spain. The samples were drawn from the first 160 participants of the ongoing ImmuneRACE study and from 950 to 1,500 subjects provided by 6 global collaborators. A de-identified subject ID, COVID-19 status, age in years and sex were almost always included in the sample metadata. The material from the prospective study consisted of cDNA or gDNA derived from T cells, B-cell-depleted T cells, or PBMCs. The repertoires were released in a freely available public database meant as a resource for research on the immune response to SARS-CoV-2. Where available, HLA class I and class II types were obtained from metadata supplied by the sample provider rather than from assay-based typing. Subjects who had been exposed to COVID-19, were actively infected with it, or had recovered from it provided the deeply sampled blood TCRbeta repertoires that made up the dataset.

A note on this clone: No cognate antigen has been identified for it. No much larger clone is present one base from it, and per-base qualities are unavailable.

The CDR3 has 16 amino acids, counting the end cysteine and phenylalanine. Only the CDR3 portion is preserved as DNA: 48 bases, with reading frame beginning at the first base. The paper's findings and limits, for the study overall: The amount of clinical and demographic metadata varied by source and participant and was provided uncurated.

Participants in the prospective study were enrolled through a virtual design, were aged roughly 18 to 100 years, and lived in under 25 United States geographic areas. In the prospective study, participants were assigned to cohorts based on the clinical history participants reported in a screening survey and a study questionnaire. Each participant in the prospective study had whole blood, serum and a nasopharyngeal or oropharyngeal swab collected by mobile phlebotomists. Over a 2-month period, participants in the prospective study had the option of providing additional blood draws and questionnaires. Before DNA extraction, blood samples from the prospective study were shipped at room temperature or frozen. TCRbeta CDR3 regions were amplified from genomic DNA using the immunoSEQ Assay, a bias-controlled multiplex PCR. In the authors' own workflow: Nucleated cell counts per sample were estimated from amplification of reference gene primers within the assay. To quantify the absolute abundance of each unique TCRbeta CDR3 rearrangement, sequence reads were collapsed and filtered. Productive Simpson clonality was computed per sample as the square root of Simpson's diversity index over productive rearrangements. TCRdb's version of the immuneACCESS table is confined to in-frame rearrangements and falls short of the full clone set. An unresolved V gene accounts for under half of the shortfall where checked; the remainder is of unknown origin. V and J calls and clone size are given by that table; D and trimming were obtained from the DNA. The sample table records around 85,000 clones; around 88% of these occur just once. 1.2% of the sample is taken by the ten largest.

Material: PBMCs or T cells enriched from blood (not recorded which). The chain is assembled from TRBV7-5 and TRBJ2-7; TRBD1 reflects the table's D call only, with no check against the DNA. TRBV7-5 is termed a pseudogene. The sequence was collected from a woman in her 50s with acute COVID-19. Read as DNA, the sequence is TGTGTCAGAAGCACCCAATACCGGGACAACCCCTACGAGCAGTACTTC. Its protein is CVRSTQYRDNPYEQYF.